The 3 T cell receptor beta chains presented below share a single source sample, sequenced in a study of T cell responses to AZD1222 COVID-19 vaccine. The data were produced by immunoSEQ multiplex PCR, yet TCRdb's version contains in-frame clones alone and is incomplete. The sample lists roughly 50,000 clones, more than 70% occurring once. Sample: peripheral blood, taken 28 days after the second AZD1222 dose. Receptor source: an adult who received the AZD1222 COVID-19 vaccine.

The V and J genes are TRBV27 and TRBJ2-2; D gene unclear. In germline, CDR1 is MNHEY, CDR2 SMNVEV (reference sequence). V dropped 4 bases and J dropped 3 bases, with 3 bases sitting between them. The CDR3 contains 12 residues. CDR3 in DNA: TGTGCCAGCAGTTCTTACACCGGGGAGCTGTTTTTT. Translation gives CASSSYTGELFF.

The chain combines TRBV11-1 with TRBJ2-5, with a tentative D call TRBD1 (5 bases). The germline gives CDR1 SGHAT, CDR2 FQDESV (reference sequence). This CDR3 spans 14 amino acids. The ends were cut back, 6 bases at V and 9 bases at J, with 20 bases in the middle. CDR3: CASSPARTPRAQYF. The CDR3 coding sequence is TGTGCCAGCAGTCCAGCCCGCACCCCCAGGGCCCAGTACTTC.

The chain is built from TRBV7-2 and TRBJ2-3; D is undetermined. Germline CDR1 and CDR2: SGHTA and FQGNSA. This CDR3 has 11 residues. V was trimmed by 4 bases and J by 2 bases, leaving 1 base between them. The CDR3 loop reads CASSYTDTQYF. The CDR3 region has the DNA TGTGCCAGCAGCTACACAGATACGCAGTATTTT. Looking up the rest from reference TRBV7-2 and TRBJ2-3 gives the full variable domain: GAGVSQSPSNKVTEKGKDVELRCDPISGHTALYWYRQSLGQGLEFLIYFQGNSAPDKSGLPSDRFSAERTGGSVSTLTIQRTQQEDSAVYLCASSYTDTQYFGPGTRLTVL.